This T cell receptor (beta chain) was retrieved from a study of blood T cell repertoires in COVID-19. As for the study in general: The United States, Italy and Spain supplied acute and convalescent COVID-19 samples.

Recovered Cohort 3 donors showed two negative PCRs, clearance, or symptom resolution. CDR1 and CDR2 (germline): SGHTA, FQGNSA. Trimming cost V 6 bases and J 5 bases; bases outside gene matches: 7. The CDR3 runs 14 residues. Assay: immunoSEQ multiplex PCR; the TCRdb copy retains only in-frame clones and omits some. The table records around 250,000 clones, approximately 84% of them present only once. The sequenced material came from PBMCs or T cells enriched from blood (not recorded which). This receptor was obtained from a man aged 40-49 years who had recovered from COVID-19. This chain connects TRBV7-2 to TRBJ2-3, with TRBD1 identical over 8 bases. The CDR3 reads CASSPTGGRDTQYF. The CDR3 region has the DNA TGTGCCAGCAGTCCTACAGGGGGGAGAGATACGCAGTATTTT.